These 28 T cell receptor beta chains share one sample of origin, sequenced in a study of cytomegalovirus exposure and HLA in healthy donors. PCR used 60 Vbeta primers and 13 Jbeta primers. Sequencing used immunoSEQ multiplex PCR; TCRdb keeps in-frame clones, though not all of them. Reported are tens of thousands of clones; the ten largest clones contain more than 10%. The sample consisted of PBMCs. The receptors originated from a woman aged 25 to 39 in good health and CMV-seropositive.

J is TRBJ1-4 and V is TRBV6-5; 7 bases agree with TRBD1. The V gene's germline CDR1 is MNHEY and CDR2 SVGAGI. This CDR3 is built from 14 residues. The junction had 9 bases not matched to a gene; V was cut back by 6 bases and J by 8 bases. The CDR3 loop reads CASRTGRGGEKLFF. For the CDR3, the DNA is TGTGCCAGCAGGACAGGGCGGGGGGGCGAAAAACTGTTTTTT.

J is TRBJ1-2 and V is TRBV30, with D hard to call. Trimming removed 0 bases from V and 5 bases from J, with 7 bases in between. This CDR3 contains 12 residues. Germline CDR1 reads GTSNPN; CDR2 reads SVGIG (reference sequence). CDR3 nucleotide sequence: TGTGCCTGGAGTGTAGCCACGTATGGCTACACCTTC. It encodes CAWSVATYGYTF. The full variable domain, its missing parts supplied by reference TRBV30 and TRBJ1-2, is SQTIHQWPATLVQPVGSPLSLECTVEGTSNPNLYWYRQAAGRGLQLLFYSVGIGQISSEVPQNLSASRPQDRQFILSSKKLLLSDSGFYLCAWSVATYGYTFGSGTRLTVV.

The chain's CDR3 is CASNREPGTDTQYF. The CDR3 nucleotides read TGTGCCAGCAACCGGGAGCCGGGCACAGATACGCAGTATTTT. This chain connects TRBV6-5 to TRBJ2-3; TRBD2 is a possible D gene (6 bases). The germline V gene encodes CDR1 MNHEY and CDR2 SVGAGI. V was shortened by 7 bases and J by 1 base, with 12 bases between the two germline ends. The CDR3 contains 14 residues.

The chain combines TRBV4-2 with TRBJ2-3; D is unclear. Per the germline V gene, CDR1 is LGHNA and CDR2 is YNFKEQ. The CDR3 is made up of 14 amino acids. Trimming took 0 bases from V and 6 from J, leaving 10 bases between them. The CDR3 spells CASSQEVVGDTQYF. CDR3 DNA sequence: TGTGCCAGCAGCCAAGAGGTCGTCGGGGATACGCAGTATTTT.

This rearrangement joins TRBV4-1 to TRBJ2-2, with D hard to call. Germline V gene lookup returns CDR1 MGHRA and CDR2 YSYEKL. The CDR3 consists of 17 residues. The V and J ends lost 2 bases and 0 bases respectively, with 13 bases between them. CDR3 amino acids: CASSQPTRISNTGELFF. DNA for the CDR3: TGCGCCAGCAGCCAACCGACACGGATCTCGAACACCGGGGAGCTGTTTTTT.

The chain has TRBV5-1 and TRBJ1-2; the match to TRBD1 covers 8 bases. With V trimmed by 0 bases and J by 8 bases, 3 bases remained unmatched. Per germline, CDR1 SGHRS and CDR2 YFSETQ. This CDR3 comprises 13 residues. CDR3 in amino acids: CASSLATGDGYTF. CDR3 nucleotide sequence: TGCGCCAGCAGCTTGGCGACAGGGGACGGCTACACCTTC.

V usage is TRBV4-1 and J usage is TRBJ1-1; D uncertain. The germline CDR1 and CDR2 sequences are MGHRA and YSYEKL. The V end lost 1 base, the J end lost 6 bases, and 12 bases lay between the germline ends. This CDR3 contains 14 residues. The CDR3 protein is CASSQVGEESEAFF. Here the CDR3 DNA reads TGCGCCAGCAGCCAAGTCGGAGAGGAGTCTGAAGCTTTCTTT.

The chain is built from TRBV6-1 and TRBJ1-2; D is unresolved. Trimming removed 0 bases from V and 2 bases from J, with 10 bases in between. The germline gives CDR1 MNHNS, CDR2 SASEGT. This CDR3 is built from 15 residues. This CDR3 reads CASSEARGINYGYTF. CDR3 in DNA: TGTGCCAGCAGTGAAGCGCGAGGCATCAACTATGGCTACACCTTC.

The V call is TRBV7-9, the J call TRBJ1-1; TRBD1 agrees at 8 bases. The CDR3 extends over 16 amino acids. Germline V gives CDR1 SEHNR, CDR2 FQNEAQ (reference sequence). V shed 5 bases, J shed 0 bases, and the junction held 8 bases outside the gene matches. In DNA form, the CDR3 reads TGTGCCAGCAGCACCTGGACAGGGCCGATGAACACTGAAGCTTTCTTT. It translates to CASSTWTGPMNTEAFF. Full variable domain (outside the CDR3, taken from reference TRBV7-9 and TRBJ1-1): DTGVSQNPRHKITKRGQNVTFRCDPISEHNRLYWYRQTLGQGPEFLTYFQNEAQLEKSRLLSDRFSAERPKGSFSTLEIQRTEQGDSAMYLCASSTWTGPMNTEAFFGQGTRLTVV.

Judged by frequency, this clone is medium-sized. The chain has TRBV2 and TRBJ2-1; the D is unclear. The V gene lost 2 bases and the J gene lost 5 bases, with 7 bases spanning the gap. The CDR3 totals 13 residues. The germline V gene has CDR1 SNHLY and CDR2 FYNNEI. The CDR3, as DNA: TGTGCCAGCAGTGAACCCCCCGACAATGAGCAGTTCTTC. Protein product: CASSEPPDNEQFF.

The chain carries TRBV18 and TRBJ2-7; D ambiguous. CDR1 KGHSH and CDR2 LQKENI come from the germline V gene. The CDR3 consists of 15 residues. With 1 base removed from V and 5 bases from J, the gap between germline ends came to 15 bases. CDR3 DNA: TGTGCCAGCTCACCACGGTCTAGGTCGCAAGACGAGCAGTACTTC. Amino acids: CASSPRSRSQDEQYF.

V and J are TRBV9 and TRBJ2-3; D might be TRBD2 (6 bases). V was trimmed by 0 bases and J by 2 bases, leaving 13 bases between them. This CDR3 has 16 residues. Germline V lookup: CDR1 SGDLS, CDR2 YYNGEE. CDR3: CASSVGGGALTDTQYF. For the CDR3, the DNA is TGTGCCAGCAGCGTAGGAGGAGGGGCCCTCACAGATACGCAGTATTTT.

The CDR3 DNA sequence: TGTGCCAGCAGTCGAGGGACAGCTCTTTCGACTGAAGCTTTCTTT. Its translation is CASSRGTALSTEAFF. The chain recombines TRBV6-5 with TRBJ1-1, with 7 positions matching TRBD1. There are 15 residues in the CDR3. V dropped 5 bases and J dropped 5; count of bases not matched to a gene: 11. CDR1 MNHEY and CDR2 SVGAGI come from the germline V gene.

The chain is built from TRBV5-4 and TRBJ2-1; 7 nucleotides align to TRBD2. Unmatched junction bases numbered 0, after V lost 2 bases and J lost 10 bases. Germline CDR1 SGHNT, CDR2 YYREEE (reference sequence). The CDR3 covers 11 residues. CDR3 in DNA: TGTGCCAGCAGCTTCGGGAGGGAGCAGTTCTTC. Translation gives CASSFGREQFF. The full variable domain, rest sourced from reference TRBV5-4 and TRBJ2-1, is ETGVTQSPTHLIKTRGQQVTLRCSSQSGHNTVSWYQQALGQGPQFIFQYYREEENGRGNFPPRFSGLQFPNYSSELNVNALELDDSALYLCASSFGREQFFGPGTRLTVL.

V usage is TRBV5-1 and J usage is TRBJ1-5; no definite D call. Germline V gene lookup returns CDR1 SGHRS and CDR2 YFSETQ. The CDR3 totals 15 residues. The V end was cut by 2 bases, the J end by 0 bases, with 9 bases between. In DNA form, the CDR3 reads TGCGCCAGCAGCTTAGAGGGATATAGCAATCAGCCCCAGCATTTT. This codes for CASSLEGYSNQPQHF.

The chain recombines TRBV4-1 with TRBJ2-7, with TRBD1 matching 7 bases. Germline values: CDR1 MGHRA, CDR2 YSYEKL. J lost 0 bases, V lost 4 bases, and 3 bases had no gene match. The CDR3 spans 14 residues. The CDR3 reads CASSPQGSSYEQYF. CDR3 nucleotide sequence: TGCGCCAGCAGCCCACAGGGGTCCTCCTACGAGCAGTACTTC.

The rearrangement joins TRBV27 to TRBJ2-1; the D gene is possibly TRBD1 (5 bases). CDR3 size: 14 residues. Between the trimmed V and J ends, which lost 3 bases and 6 bases, there was a span of 12 bases. Germline loops: CDR1 MNHEY, CDR2 SMNVEV (reference sequence). CDR3 nucleotides: TGTGCCAGCAGTTTCCTACTCCAGGGCAATGAGCAGTTCTTC. Translation: CASSFLLQGNEQFF.

The V gene is TRBV6-5, the J gene TRBJ2-7; 8 nucleotides match TRBD2. V shed 4 bases and J 2 bases; nucleotides not matched to a gene: 7. The CDR3 covers 15 residues. The germline V gene encodes CDR1 MNHEY and CDR2 SVGAGI. The CDR3 DNA reads TGTGCCAGCAGTTTCTCGACTAGCGCGACCTACGAGCAGTACTTC. Translation gives CASSFSTSATYEQYF.

Turning to this clone: Relative to the germline gene, one junction end is altered; a read error may explain this. The J gene is TRBJ2-3, the V gene TRBV29-1; TRBD1 agrees at 8 bases. CDR3 size: 13 residues. CDR1 is SQVTM and CDR2 is ANQGSEA in the germline V gene. The CDR3 protein is CSVEGQAPDKQYF. Here the CDR3 DNA reads TGCAGCGTGGAGGGACAGGCACCGGATAAGCAGTATTTT.

This chain connects TRBV23-1 to TRBJ2-7; D perhaps matches TRBD1 (6 bases). TRBV23-1 is filed as an ORF, its function uncertain. Trimming removed 8 bases from V and 3 bases from J, with 17 bases in between. The CDR3 has 14 residues. The CDR3 is CASGPSGANYEQYF. In DNA form, the CDR3 reads TGCGCCAGCGGCCCTTCAGGGGCTAACTACGAGCAGTACTTC.

The chain employs TRBV5-4 and TRBJ2-7; D unclear. The CDR3 has 16 residues. CDR1 SGHNT and CDR2 YYREEE come from the germline V gene (reference sequence). V dropped 3 bases and J dropped 0 bases, with 16 bases sitting between them. The CDR3 sequence: CASSSNPGRSSYEQYF. As DNA, the CDR3 is TGTGCCAGCAGCTCAAACCCCGGAAGGAGCTCCTACGAGCAGTACTTC.

This chain connects TRBV5-6 to TRBJ2-7; D is uncertain. V shed 0 bases and J shed 0 bases, with 4 bases lying between them. This CDR3 contains 13 residues. CDR1 and CDR2 from the germline V gene are SGHDT and YYEEEE. The CDR3 spells CASSLGSSYEQYF. For the CDR3, the DNA is TGTGCCAGCAGCTTGGGTAGCTCCTACGAGCAGTACTTC.

This chain uses TRBV15 with TRBJ2-6, with TRBD2 matching 11 bases. The V segment lost 2 bases and the J segment 0 bases; nucleotides outside the gene matches: 12. The germline V gene encodes CDR1 LNHNV and CDR2 YYDKDF (reference sequence). The CDR3 totals 21 residues. CDR3 sequence: CATSRNRRLAGWSSGANVLTF. Written as DNA, the CDR3 is TGTGCCACCAGCAGAAATCGGAGACTAGCGGGGTGGAGCTCTGGGGCCAACGTCCTGACTTTC. Looking up the rest from reference TRBV15 and TRBJ2-6 gives the full variable domain: DAMVIQNPRYQVTQFGKPVTLSCSQTLNHNVMYWYQQKSSQAPKLLFHYYDKDFNNEADTPDNFQSRRPNTSFCFLDIRSPGLGDTAMYLCATSRNRRLAGWSSGANVLTFGAGSRLTVL.

The chain recombines TRBV11-2 with TRBJ2-7; a weak D match, TRBD2 (5 bases). The ends were cut back, 5 bases at V and 2 bases at J, with 13 bases in the middle. This CDR3 is 14 amino acids long. Germline assignment: CDR1 SGHAT and CDR2 FQNNGV. The CDR3 here is CASSLSPGTYEQYF. CDR3 bases: TGTGCCAGCAGCCTCTCCCCGGGGACCTACGAGCAGTACTTC.

This rearrangement joins TRBV4-2 to TRBJ2-7; 8 bases are a match to TRBD2. This CDR3 is 15 amino acids long. Germline V lookup: CDR1 LGHNA, CDR2 YNFKEQ. V lost 1 base and J lost 5; bases outside the gene matches: 7. The CDR3 DNA reads TGTGCCAGCAGCCAAGTTACGGGGGGGCTAAACGAGCAGTACTTC. Protein: CASSQVTGGLNEQYF.

V and J are TRBV5-4 and TRBJ2-7, with TRBD1 matching 7 bases. The junction had 7 bases not matched to a gene; V was cut back by 4 bases and J by 3 bases. Germline lookup yields CDR1 SGHNT and CDR2 YYREEE (reference sequence). The CDR3 is 14 amino acids. The CDR3 region has the DNA TGTGCCAGCAGCGACGGGACAGATCTCTACGAGCAGTACTTC. Translated, it gives CASSDGTDLYEQYF.

The rearrangement uses TRBV6-6 and TRBJ1-3; 8 nucleotides agree with TRBD1. The length of the CDR3 is 16 residues. J was trimmed by 1 base and V by 4 bases; bases with no gene match: 6. Looked up from germline, CDR1 is MNHNY and CDR2 is SVGAGI (reference sequence). DNA of the CDR3: TGTGCCAGCAGTTGGCCCCGGACAGGGTCTGGAAACACCATATATTTT. Its translation is CASSWPRTGSGNTIYF.

V is TRBV5-1 and J is TRBJ1-1; 10 nucleotides line up with TRBD1. This CDR3 comprises 16 residues. CDR1 and CDR2 from the germline V gene are SGHRS and YFSETQ. J gave up 1 base and V 2 bases, and 5 bases lay outside the gene matches. CDR3 coding DNA: TGCGCCAGCAGCTTCGGGACAGGGGATTGGAACACTGAAGCTTTCTTT. This sequence encodes CASSFGTGDWNTEAFF.